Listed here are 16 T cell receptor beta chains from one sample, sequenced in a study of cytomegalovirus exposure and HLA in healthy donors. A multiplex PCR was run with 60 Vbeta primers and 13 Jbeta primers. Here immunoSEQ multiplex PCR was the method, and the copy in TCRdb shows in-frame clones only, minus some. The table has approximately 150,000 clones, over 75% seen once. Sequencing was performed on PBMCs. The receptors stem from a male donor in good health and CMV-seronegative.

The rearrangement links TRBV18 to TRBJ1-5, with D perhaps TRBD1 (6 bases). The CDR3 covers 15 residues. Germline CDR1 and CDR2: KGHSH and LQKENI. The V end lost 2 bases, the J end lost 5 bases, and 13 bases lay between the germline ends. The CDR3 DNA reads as TGTGCCAGCTCACCATGGGGGCATAGAGATCAGCCCCAGCATTTT. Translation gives CASSPWGHRDQPQHF.

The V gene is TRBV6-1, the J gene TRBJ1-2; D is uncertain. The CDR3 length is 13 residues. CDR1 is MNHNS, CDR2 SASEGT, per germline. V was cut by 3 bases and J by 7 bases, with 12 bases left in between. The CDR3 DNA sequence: TGTGCCAGCAGTGAGGTCCCTGAGGCTGGCTACACCTTC. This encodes CASSEVPEAGYTF.

Written as DNA, the CDR3 is TGTGCCACCAGCAGAGCTCCGGGACAGGGCGGCTTTCAGCCCCAGCATTTT. This translates into CATSRAPGQGGFQPQHF. The rearrangement uses TRBV15 and TRBJ1-5, with 9 bases lining up with TRBD1. The ends lost 1 base at V and 6 bases at J; junction bases unmatched: 10. CDR3 length: 17 amino acids. From germline, CDR1 is LNHNV and CDR2 YYDKDF (reference sequence).

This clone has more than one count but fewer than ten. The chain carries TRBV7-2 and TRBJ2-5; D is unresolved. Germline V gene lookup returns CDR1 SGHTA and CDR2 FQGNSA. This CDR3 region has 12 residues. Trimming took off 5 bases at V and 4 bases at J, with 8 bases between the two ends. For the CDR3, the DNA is TGTGCCAGCAGCCCCTCTCGAGAGACCCAGTACTTC. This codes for CASSPSRETQYF.

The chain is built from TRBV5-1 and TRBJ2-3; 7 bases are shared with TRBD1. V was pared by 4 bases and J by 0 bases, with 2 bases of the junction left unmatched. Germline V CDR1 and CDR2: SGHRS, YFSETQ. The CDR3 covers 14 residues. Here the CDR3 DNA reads TGCGCCAGCAGCCCGGGACAGAGCACAGATACGCAGTATTTT. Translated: CASSPGQSTDTQYF.

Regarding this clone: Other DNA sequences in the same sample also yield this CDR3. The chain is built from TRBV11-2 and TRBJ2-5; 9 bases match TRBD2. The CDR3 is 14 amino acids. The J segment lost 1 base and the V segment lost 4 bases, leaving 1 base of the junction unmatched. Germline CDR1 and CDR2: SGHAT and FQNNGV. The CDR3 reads CASSSSGVQETQYF. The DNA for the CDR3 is TGTGCCAGCAGCTCTAGCGGGGTCCAAGAGACCCAGTACTTC. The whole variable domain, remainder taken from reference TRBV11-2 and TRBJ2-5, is EAGVAQSPRYKIIEKRQSVAFWCNPISGHATLYWYQQILGQGPKLLIQFQNNGVVDDSQLPKDRFSAERLKGVDSTLKIQPAKLEDSAVYLCASSSSGVQETQYFGPGTRLLVL.

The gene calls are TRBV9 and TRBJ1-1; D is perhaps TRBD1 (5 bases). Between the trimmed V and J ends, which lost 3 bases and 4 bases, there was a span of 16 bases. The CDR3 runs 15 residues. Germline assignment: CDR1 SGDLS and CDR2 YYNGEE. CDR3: CASSAPAAGRTEAFF. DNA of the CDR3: TGTGCCAGCAGCGCTCCCGCGGCAGGGCGCACTGAAGCTTTCTTT.

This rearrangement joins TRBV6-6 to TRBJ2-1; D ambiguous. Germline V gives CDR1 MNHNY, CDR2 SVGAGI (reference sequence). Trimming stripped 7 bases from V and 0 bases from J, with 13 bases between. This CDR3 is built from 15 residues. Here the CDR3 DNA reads TGTGCCAGCACACTGAGCGAAAGCTCCTACAATGAGCAGTTCTTC. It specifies CASTLSESSYNEQFF.

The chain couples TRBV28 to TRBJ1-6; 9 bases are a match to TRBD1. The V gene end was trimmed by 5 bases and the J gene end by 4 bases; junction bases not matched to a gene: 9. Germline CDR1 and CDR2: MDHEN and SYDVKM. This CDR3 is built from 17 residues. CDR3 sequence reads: CASSLTGGLSYNSPLHF. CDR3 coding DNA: TGTGCCAGCAGTCTCACAGGGGGCTTAAGTTATAATTCACCCCTCCACTTT. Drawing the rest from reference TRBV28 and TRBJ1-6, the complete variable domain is DVKVTQSSRYLVKRTGEKVFLECVQDMDHENMFWYRQDPGLGLRLIYFSYDVKMKEKGDIPEGYSVSREKKERFSLILESASTNQTSMYLCASSLTGGLSYNSPLHFGNGTRLTVT.

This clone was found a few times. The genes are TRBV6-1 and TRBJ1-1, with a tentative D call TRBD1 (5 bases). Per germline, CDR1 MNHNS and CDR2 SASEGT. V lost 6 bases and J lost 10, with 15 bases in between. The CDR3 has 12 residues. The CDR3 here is CASSGGGGSAFF. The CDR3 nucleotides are TGTGCCAGCAGCGGCGGGGGGGGGTCAGCTTTCTTT.

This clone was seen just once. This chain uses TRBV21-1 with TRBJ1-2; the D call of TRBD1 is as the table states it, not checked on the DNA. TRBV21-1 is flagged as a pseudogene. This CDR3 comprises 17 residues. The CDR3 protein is CASSQTENRNTNYGYTF. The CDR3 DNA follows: TGTGCCAGCAGCCAAACCGAGAACAGAAATACCAACTATGGCTACACCTTC.

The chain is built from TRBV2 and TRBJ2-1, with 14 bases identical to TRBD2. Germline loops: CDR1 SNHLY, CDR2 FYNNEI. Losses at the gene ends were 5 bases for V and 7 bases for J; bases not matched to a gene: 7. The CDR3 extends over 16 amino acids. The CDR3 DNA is TGTGCCAGCAGTTACCACAGGACTAGCGGGGGGAATGAGCAGTTCTTC. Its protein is CASSYHRTSGGNEQFF.

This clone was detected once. The CDR3, as DNA: TGCGCCAGCAACCCAGAGGGGAACACTGAAGCTTTCTTT. This encodes CASNPEGNTEAFF. The chain has TRBV5-1 and TRBJ1-1; D ambiguous. The CDR3 covers 13 residues. The V and J ends lost 6 bases and 1 base respectively, with 10 bases between them. Germline values: CDR1 SGHRS, CDR2 YFSETQ.

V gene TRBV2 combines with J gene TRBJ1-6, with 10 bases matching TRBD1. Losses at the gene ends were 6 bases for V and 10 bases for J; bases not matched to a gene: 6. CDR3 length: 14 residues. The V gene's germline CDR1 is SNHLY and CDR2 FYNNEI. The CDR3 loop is CASSADRGPSPLHF. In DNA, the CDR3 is TGTGCCAGCAGCGCTGACAGGGGGCCCTCACCCCTCCACTTT. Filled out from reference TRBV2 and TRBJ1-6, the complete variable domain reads EPEVTQTPSHQVTQMGQEVILRCVPISNHLYFYWYRQILGQKVEFLVSFYNNEISEKSEIFDDQFSVERPDGSNFTLKIRSTKLEDSAMYFCASSADRGPSPLHFGNGTRLTVT.

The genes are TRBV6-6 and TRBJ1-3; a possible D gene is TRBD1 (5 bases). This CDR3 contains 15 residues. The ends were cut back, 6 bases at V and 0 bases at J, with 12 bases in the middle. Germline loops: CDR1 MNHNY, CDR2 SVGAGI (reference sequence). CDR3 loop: CASSPQGPSGNTIYF. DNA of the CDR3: TGTGCCAGCAGCCCCCAGGGCCCCTCTGGAAACACCATATATTTT.

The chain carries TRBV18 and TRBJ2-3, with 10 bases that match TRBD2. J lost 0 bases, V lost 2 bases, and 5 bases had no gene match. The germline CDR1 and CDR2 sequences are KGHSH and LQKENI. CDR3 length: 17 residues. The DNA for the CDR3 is TGTGCCAGCTCACCAACTACACTAGCGGGGAGCACAGATACGCAGTATTTT. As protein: CASSPTTLAGSTDTQYF.